This T cell receptor beta chain was identified in a study of cytomegalovirus exposure and HLA in healthy donors. Turning to the study itself: The study's early data release held about 77 million unique TCRs from HLA-typed donors. For the approximately 420 genotyped donors, 80% to 90% fell within the Caucasian-associated ancestry cluster. Study results and caveats: There were 160 or so TCR beta chains listed as cytomegalovirus-associated.

On this clone: Its target is unknown.

PCR amplification relied on 60 Vbeta primers (plus 13 Jbeta primers). Profiled with immunoSEQ multiplex PCR; TCRdb holds only in-frame clones, not every one. The sample gives under 70,000 clones, more than 60% of which show up once; approximately 5.4% is in the top ten. This CDR3 has 15 amino acids. V lost 0 bases and J lost 4; bases outside the gene matches: 3. Germline CDR1 SGHKS, CDR2 YYEKEE (reference sequence). The gene calls are TRBV5-5 and TRBJ1-5; TRBD1 aligns across 8 bases. The receptor was derived from a male donor in good health and CMV-seropositive. Sequencing was done on a sample of PBMCs. The chain's CDR3 is CASSLGTGWNQPQHF. As DNA, the CDR3 is TGTGCCAGCAGCTTGGGGACAGGGTGGAATCAGCCCCAGCATTTT.